Listed below are T cell receptor beta chains from one sample, sequenced in a study of blood T cell repertoires in COVID-19. Clones were read by immunoSEQ multiplex PCR, and TCRdb kept only the in-frame ones, dropping some. This sample has roughly 70,000 clones; approximately 90% occur once, and the top ten carry approximately 6.7%. Sequencing was carried out using peripheral blood. These receptor sequences come from a woman over 75 with active COVID-19. CDR3s include the opening cysteine and the closing phenylalanine or tryptophan.

V gene | CDR3 protein
TRBV7-3 | CASSLGASGNTIYF
TRBV7-6 | CASSRQTDRRDTQYF
TRBV20-1 | CSASPGGNTEAFF
TRBV5-1 | CASRLAGGLDNEQFF
TRBV7-2 | CASSFLRDTGELFF
TRBV28 | CASTTGKETQYF
TRBV18 | CASSLSAGGPGNEQFF
TRBV6-5 | CASSYGSRYFGNEQFF
TRBV18 | CASSPGLADTGELFF
TRBV5-4 | CASSFKRRPYEQYF
TRBV12-2 | CASRLANLGTGGRDEQFF
TRBV7-8 | CASSTTDRGNYGYTF
TRBV19 | CASILAGGPGTGELFF
TRBV9 | CASSVGEYHNEQFF
TRBV6-9 | CASSYTATGGRETQYF
TRBV5-1 | CASSPLVPGDYGYTF
TRBV7-9 | CASSFGGGSGELFF
TRBV15 | CATSPDGVNTEAFF
TRBV9 | CASSPHRVSGAYEQYF
TRBV6-5 | CASSYSGTGNNYGYTF
TRBV5-1 | CASSLGPLGDTGELFF
TRBV12-3/TRBV12-4 | CASSPTGNYGYTF
TRBV10-3 | CAISYRIYDEQFF
TRBV6-2/TRBV6-3 | CASSSRASPEDEQYF
TRBV4-3 | CASSQVLELGEQFF
TRBV27 | CASTADRYTNYGYTF
TRBV6-1 | CASSERGVEGYTF
TRBV11-2 | CASSPPGLVGGELFF
TRBV4-3 | CASSQDVAGLAGGEAGGEQFF
TRBV21-1 | CASSKEGRGKTNEKLFF
TRBV18 | CASSQSTGLVTEAFF
TRBV29-1 | CSVEGGDPNTEAFF
TRBV2 | CASTLRITGTSGIGQFF
TRBV18 | CASSPSGGLGYTF
TRBV7-2 | CASSRGQLGGNEQFF
TRBV4-1 | CASSQDYDSAHTYNEQFF
TRBV6-4 | CASSYSGTSYEQYF